Sequencing of this TCR beta chain was carried out in a study of T-cell memory formation after mild COVID-19. This clonotype was counted between two and nine times. Its antigen is still unknown. Study outcomes and limitations: CD4/CD8 balance held among clones contracting day 15 to 85, and later expanders leaned CD4+.

Germline CDR1 and CDR2: SNHLY and FYNNEI. This CDR3 comprises 20 residues. V lost 6 bases and J lost 0; bases outside the gene matches: 13. Barcoded TCR alpha and TCR beta cDNA libraries with UMIs came from 5'RACE using constant-segment primers. TCRdb reanalysed the 5' RACE reads using MiXCR and keeps one entry per CDR3 protein. The top ten hold less than 4% of the sample, which has under 200,000 distinct CDR3 sequences, 11% seen once. This receptor was taken from a man aged 18 to 35 who had mild COVID-19 (a few samples of this study predate the infection). Cell type and time point are not known. The source material was PBMCs or a T cell subset sorted from them (not recorded which). The chain uses TRBV2 and TRBJ2-2, with 13 bases that match TRBD2. The DNA for the CDR3 is TGTGCCAGCAGCATTTATTCCGGACTAGCGGGAGCCTCGAACACCGGGGAGCTGTTTTTT. Protein: CASSIYSGLAGASNTGELFF.